The 8 T cell receptor beta chains presented below share a single source sample, sequenced in a study of blood T cell repertoires in COVID-19. The data were produced by immunoSEQ multiplex PCR, yet TCRdb's version contains in-frame clones alone and is incomplete. This table has a few hundred thousand clones, 85% to 90% appearing once. Sequencing was done on a sample of peripheral blood. These receptor sequences come from a woman in her thirties or forties who had recovered from COVID-19.

The chain employs TRBV13 and TRBJ2-7, with TRBD2 identical over 8 bases. This CDR3 has 14 amino acids. The germline V gene encodes CDR1 PRHDT and CDR2 FYEKMQ (reference sequence). The CDR3 DNA sequence: TGTGCCAGCAGCTTAAATAGCGGGACCTCTATTAGGGACGTC. It codes for CASSLNSGTSIRDV.

V is TRBV30 and J is TRBJ2-5; D is perhaps TRBD2 (6 bases). This CDR3 has 13 residues. Trimming took off 2 bases at V and 5 bases at J, with 12 bases between the two ends. CDR1 GTSNPN and CDR2 SVGIG come from the germline V gene (reference sequence). CDR3 amino acids: CAWSIQDYETQYF. The CDR3 region has the DNA TGTGCCTGGAGTATTCAGGACTATGAGACCCAGTACTTC.

In its sample, this clone was seen once. The V call is TRBV21-1, the J call TRBJ1-5. TRBV21-1 is listed as a pseudogene. The CDR3 runs 17 residues. As DNA, the CDR3 is TGTGCCAGCAGCAAACCGGGATCAACTTATAGCAATCAGCCCCAGCATTTT. Encoded protein: CASSKPGSTYSNQPQHF.

This chain joins TRBV12-3 or TRBV12-4 and TRBJ2-3, with D hard to call. The CDR3 contains 12 residues. The germline V and J ends were trimmed by 5 bases and 4 bases, with 7 bases remaining between them. The CDR3 sequence: CASSTTPDTQYF. The CDR3 bases are TGTGCCAGCAGTACTACCCCAGATACGCAGTATTTT.

The gene calls are TRBV7-3 and TRBJ2-6, with D possibly being TRBD1 (6 bases). The CDR3 length is 16 residues. Trimming left V 5 bases short and J 4 bases short, with 15 bases between. Looked up from germline, CDR1 is SGHTA and CDR2 is FQGTGA. CDR3 nucleotides: TGTGCCAGCAGCCTCCTGGCAGGGGCAGGGGCCAACGTCCTGACTTTC. Amino acids: CASSLLAGAGANVLTF. Looking up the rest from reference TRBV7-3 and TRBJ2-6 gives the full variable domain: GAGVSQTPSNKVTEKGKYVELRCDPISGHTALYWYRQSLGQGPEFLIYFQGTGAADDSGLPNDRFFAVRPEGSVSTLKIQRTERGDSAVYLCASSLLAGAGANVLTFGAGSRLTVL.

Written as DNA, the CDR3 is TGCAGCGGGACAGGGGGCGCGGAGACCCAGTACTTC. Protein sequence: CSGTGGAETQYF. The J gene is TRBJ2-5, the V gene TRBV29-1; TRBD1 matches 11 bases. The J segment lost 5 bases and the V segment lost 7 bases, leaving 3 bases of the junction unmatched. The CDR3 is made up of 12 amino acids. CDR1 and CDR2 (germline): SQVTM, ANQGSEA.

The genes are TRBV7-2 and TRBJ1-5, with 7 bases lining up with TRBD1. This CDR3 comprises 15 residues. The germline gives CDR1 SGHTA, CDR2 FQGNSA. The junction had 4 bases not matched to a gene; V was cut back by 1 base and J by 4 bases. DNA for the CDR3: TGTGCCAGCAGCTTAGGTGGGACAGAGAATCAGCCCCAGCATTTT. It codes for CASSLGGTENQPQHF.

V usage is TRBV5-1 and J usage is TRBJ1-1, with D possibly TRBD1 on 5 matching bases. Germline CDR1 SGHRS, CDR2 YFSETQ. V lost 4 bases and J lost 4, with 17 bases in between. This CDR3 spans 15 amino acids. The CDR3 reads CASSPQGSSGTEAFF. Here the CDR3 DNA reads TGCGCCAGCAGCCCCCAGGGAAGTAGTGGCACTGAAGCTTTCTTT. Variable domain in full (rest from reference TRBV5-1 and TRBJ1-1): KAGVTQTPRYLIKTRGQQVTLSCSPISGHRSVSWYQQTPGQGLQFLFEYFSETQRNKGNFPGRFSGRQFSNSRSEMNVSTLELGDSALYLCASSPQGSSGTEAFFGQGTRLTVV.